Presented here are 28 T cell receptor beta chains from one specimen sequenced in a study of cytomegalovirus exposure and HLA in healthy donors. 60 Vbeta and 13 Jbeta primers were used in PCR. Sequencing was performed with immunoSEQ multiplex PCR; in TCRdb, only in-frame clones are kept and a portion is missing. The table lists approximately 190,000 clones, around 80% of them singletons. The source material was PBMCs. The receptor set was obtained from a middle-aged man in good health and CMV-seropositive.

The V and J genes are TRBV28 and TRBJ2-7; 8 bases line up with TRBD2. This CDR3 is 14 amino acids long. Germline values: CDR1 MDHEN, CDR2 SYDVKM. V was pared by 3 bases and J by 6 bases, with 7 bases of the junction left unmatched. The CDR3 loop reads CASSLSGSPGEQYF. CDR3 in DNA: TGTGCCAGCAGTTTGAGCGGGAGCCCCGGCGAGCAGTACTTC.

About this clone itself: Germline is not matched at one junction end, which may reflect a read error. V and J are TRBV5-4 and TRBJ2-6; maybe TRBD1 (5 bases). Germline V gives CDR1 SGHNT, CDR2 YYREEE (reference sequence). This CDR3 is 17 amino acids long. DNA for the CDR3: TGTGCCAGCAGCCATGTGAAAAGCGCTCCTGGGGCCAACGGCCTGACTTTC. Protein sequence: CASSHVKSAPGANGLTF.

This chain uses TRBV11-2 with TRBJ2-2; tentative D call: TRBD2 (5 bases). CDR3 length: 15 residues. Looked up from germline, CDR1 is SGHAT and CDR2 is FQNNGV. V lost 5 bases and J lost 7, with 17 bases in between. For the CDR3, the DNA is TGTGCCAGCAGCCCCCAGTGGGAGAGGATCGGGGAGCTGTTTTTT. Its translation is CASSPQWERIGELFF. Looking up the rest from reference TRBV11-2 and TRBJ2-2 gives the full variable domain: EAGVAQSPRYKIIEKRQSVAFWCNPISGHATLYWYQQILGQGPKLLIQFQNNGVVDDSQLPKDRFSAERLKGVDSTLKIQPAKLEDSAVYLCASSPQWERIGELFFGEGSRLTVL.

V usage is TRBV29-1 and J usage is TRBJ2-5, with a weak D call TRBD2 (5 bases). From germline, CDR1 is SQVTM and CDR2 ANQGSEA. Trimming removed 4 bases at V and 1 base at J, with 10 bases between. The CDR3 loop spans 13 amino acids. The CDR3 nucleotides read TGCAGCGTTGGCAGAGGGCTCCAAGAGACCCAGTACTTC. The encoded protein is CSVGRGLQETQYF.

The V gene is TRBV18, the J gene TRBJ2-1; D gene uncertain. CDR3 length: 15 residues. The germline V gene has CDR1 KGHSH and CDR2 LQKENI. Trimming removed 2 bases from V and 2 bases from J, with 10 bases in between. The CDR3 sequence is CASSPTLNTYNEQFF. For the CDR3, the DNA is TGTGCCAGCTCACCAACCCTCAACACCTACAATGAGCAGTTCTTC.

The CDR3 nucleotides read TGTGCCAGCAGCCCGGGACTAGCGGGAGTCTACGAGCAGTACTTC. Its translation is CASSPGLAGVYEQYF. This rearrangement joins TRBV7-3 to TRBJ2-7; 14 positions agree with TRBD2. Trimming at V came to 5 bases and at J to 3 bases, leaving 3 bases not matched to a gene. Germline values: CDR1 SGHTA, CDR2 FQGTGA. This CDR3 is built from 15 residues.

This chain links TRBV30 with TRBJ1-1; unclear D gene. Germline V gene data show CDR1 as GTSNPN and CDR2 as SVGIG (reference sequence). V was clipped by 2 bases and J by 1 base, with 8 bases between them. This CDR3 spans 13 amino acids. CDR3 DNA sequence: TGTGCCTGGAGTTCACAGTGGAACACTGAAGCTTTCTTT. Translating gives CAWSSQWNTEAFF.

This clone showed up just a few times. CDR3 loop: CASRGGLELFF. The CDR3 coding sequence is TGTGCCAGCAGGGGGGGGCTGGAGCTGTTTTTT. This sequence joins TRBV28 and TRBJ2-2, with a weak D call TRBD2 (7 bases). The CDR3 spans 11 residues. From germline, CDR1 is MDHEN and CDR2 SYDVKM. V was pared by 6 bases and J by 10 bases, with 9 bases between.

The chain joins TRBV6-6 to TRBJ2-1; weak D call: TRBD2 (5 bases). The CDR3 has 13 residues. V was shortened by 5 bases and J by 7 bases, with 12 bases between the two germline ends. Germline loops: CDR1 MNHNY, CDR2 SVGAGI (reference sequence). CDR3 sequence: CASSGSKGNEQFF. As DNA, the CDR3 is TGTGCCAGCAGTGGGAGCAAAGGAAATGAGCAGTTCTTC.

This clone was counted a single time. The sample contains more than one DNA sequence encoding this CDR3. This chain uses TRBV19 with TRBJ1-4, with a tentative D call TRBD1 (6 bases). Germline CDR1 LNHDA, CDR2 SQIVND (reference sequence). There are 13 residues in the CDR3. V shed 0 bases and J shed 8 bases, with 7 bases lying between them. The DNA for the CDR3 is TGTGCCAGTAGTATAGACAGGGGCGAAAAACTGTTTTTT. Translating gives CASSIDRGEKLFF.

The rearrangement uses TRBV21-1 and TRBJ2-3; the table's D call, TRBD2, was not checked against the DNA. TRBV21-1 counts as a pseudogene. There are 18 residues in the CDR3. The CDR3: CASRVSPPKREKKDTQYF. The CDR3 DNA is TGTGCCAGCAGAGTCTCCCCCCCCAAGCGGGAGAAAAAAGATACGCAGTATTTT.

J is TRBJ1-1 and V is TRBV19; D is undetermined. The CDR3 length is 13 residues. The V end was cut by 5 bases, the J end by 0 bases, with 7 bases between. From germline, CDR1 is LNHDA and CDR2 SQIVND (reference sequence). The CDR3 DNA sequence: TGTGCCAGTAGTGTTGGCCTGAACACTGAAGCTTTCTTT. It codes for CASSVGLNTEAFF.

The V and J genes are TRBV6-5 and TRBJ1-2; possibly TRBD1 for D (5 bases). The germline V gene has CDR1 MNHEY and CDR2 SVGAGI. Trimming removed 0 bases from V and 3 bases from J, with 8 bases in between. The CDR3 has 14 residues. The CDR3 loop is CASSYSEGYYGYTF. CDR3 in DNA: TGTGCCAGCAGTTACTCGGAGGGGTACTATGGCTACACCTTC.

This chain joins TRBV7-9 and TRBJ2-7, with 9 bases identical to TRBD1. Germline trimming cut 4 bases from V and 6 bases from J; bases unmatched to any gene: 7. Looked up from germline, CDR1 is SEHNR and CDR2 is FQNEAQ (reference sequence). This CDR3 contains 14 residues. The CDR3 DNA sequence: TGTGCCAGCAGCTCGACCGGGACAGGGTCCGAGCAGTACTTC. Translating gives CASSSTGTGSEQYF.

The rearrangement joins TRBV7-3 to TRBJ2-3, with D perhaps TRBD1 (5 bases). Trimming removed 1 base from V and 8 bases from J, with 10 bases in between. Germline-derived CDR1 and CDR2 are SGHTA and FQGTGA. The CDR3 covers 13 residues. CDR3 bases: TGTGCCAGCAGCTTAAGGGGCGGCCGTACGCAGTATTTT. Protein sequence: CASSLRGGRTQYF. The variable domain in full, completed from reference TRBV7-3 and TRBJ2-3, reads GAGVSQTPSNKVTEKGKYVELRCDPISGHTALYWYRQSLGQGPEFLIYFQGTGAADDSGLPNDRFFAVRPEGSVSTLKIQRTERGDSAVYLCASSLRGGRTQYFGPGTRLTVL.

The CDR3 reads CASSQDRLREEQFF. For the CDR3, the DNA is TGCGCCAGCAGCCAAGATCGATTGCGGGAGGAGCAGTTCTTC. The V call is TRBV4-1, the J call TRBJ2-1; TRBD2 matches at 7 bases. V shed 0 bases, J shed 10 bases, and the junction held 6 bases outside the gene matches. Looked up from germline, CDR1 is MGHRA and CDR2 is YSYEKL. CDR3 length: 14 residues.

The genes are TRBV4-1 and TRBJ1-1; tentative D call: TRBD1 (5 bases). Germline V gives CDR1 MGHRA, CDR2 YSYEKL. The CDR3 covers 15 residues. Trimming removed 4 bases at V and 7 bases at J, with 19 bases between. DNA for the CDR3: TGCGCCAGCAGCCGGGAGGCGGGGGAGGCCGATGAAGCTTTCTTT. The encoded protein is CASSREAGEADEAFF.

This chain links TRBV28 with TRBJ2-7, with 8 bases matching TRBD2. Germline V gives CDR1 MDHEN, CDR2 SYDVKM. V shed 7 bases and J 5 bases; nucleotides not matched to a gene: 13. The CDR3 totals 15 residues. The CDR3 region is CASTPGGTGANEQYF. CDR3 nucleotides: TGTGCCAGCACTCCGGGGGGGACGGGAGCCAACGAGCAGTACTTC. The full variable domain, completed using reference TRBV28 and TRBJ2-7, is DVKVTQSSRYLVKRTGEKVFLECVQDMDHENMFWYRQDPGLGLRLIYFSYDVKMKEKGDIPEGYSVSREKKERFSLILESASTNQTSMYLCASTPGGTGANEQYFGPGTRLTVT.

V gene TRBV18 combines with J gene TRBJ2-7, with 8 bases aligning to TRBD2. With 3 bases clipped from V and 0 bases from J, the junction kept 7 bases outside the gene matches. Per germline, CDR1 KGHSH and CDR2 LQKENI. The CDR3 consists of 16 residues. CDR3 region: CASSPASGSLSYEQYF. The DNA for the CDR3 is TGTGCCAGCTCACCGGCTAGCGGGTCACTCTCCTACGAGCAGTACTTC.

About this clone: At one boundary the junction diverges from the germline segment, which might be a read error. The gene calls are TRBV5-1 and TRBJ2-7, with 8 bases that match TRBD2. The germline V gene encodes CDR1 SGHRS and CDR2 YFSETQ. This CDR3 is 15 amino acids long. The CDR3 loop is CASSFTGGPSYEQCF. For the CDR3, the DNA is TGCGCCAGCAGCTTTACGGGAGGGCCCTCCTACGAGCAGTGCTTC. Complete variable domain (other parts from reference TRBV5-1 and TRBJ2-7): KAGVTQTPRYLIKTRGQQVTLSCSPISGHRSVSWYQQTPGQGLQFLFEYFSETQRNKGNFPGRFSGRQFSNSRSEMNVSTLELGDSALYLCASSFTGGPSYEQCFGPGTRLTVT.

The J gene is TRBJ1-1, the V gene TRBV11-2, with 9 bases lining up with TRBD1. The CDR3 covers 16 residues. V was clipped by 2 bases and J by 6 bases; unmatched bases: 10. Germline CDR1 and CDR2: SGHAT and FQNNGV. The CDR3 bases are TGTGCCAGCAGCTTAATACAGGGGGCTGGGGGCTCTGAAGCTTTCTTT. It specifies CASSLIQGAGGSEAFF.

V and J are TRBV12-5 and TRBJ2-1, with D uncertain. Between the trimmed V and J ends, which lost 6 bases and 0 bases, there was a span of 6 bases. Looked up from germline, CDR1 is LGHNT and CDR2 is FRNRAP. This CDR3 is built from 13 residues. Here the CDR3 DNA reads TGTGCTAGTGGGCTGAGCTCCTACAATGAGCAGTTCTTC. Translated: CASGLSSYNEQFF.

The chain combines TRBV5-1 with TRBJ2-1; no firm D call. The CDR3 is 15 residues long. Per germline, CDR1 SGHRS and CDR2 YFSETQ. V lost 0 bases to trimming and J lost 7 bases, with 14 bases between them. The CDR3 DNA reads TGCGCCAGCAGCTTGGCGGCTAGTATCATGAATGAGCAGTTCTTC. This codes for CASSLAASIMNEQFF.

V gene TRBV27 combines with J gene TRBJ2-1, with 8 bases that match TRBD2. CDR3 length equals 15 residues. The J segment lost 5 bases and the V segment lost 5 bases, leaving 8 bases of the junction unmatched. Germline-derived CDR1 and CDR2 are MNHEY and SMNVEV (reference sequence). The CDR3 loop is CASSPGTRWDNEQFF. The CDR3 bases are TGTGCCAGCAGTCCCGGGACTAGGTGGGACAATGAGCAGTTCTTC.

The chain joins TRBV7-6 to TRBJ2-5, with D perhaps matching TRBD1 (6 bases). V was trimmed by 2 bases and J by 7 bases, leaving 20 bases between them. This CDR3 region has 16 residues. The germline V gene encodes CDR1 SGHVS and CDR2 FNYEAQ. In DNA, the CDR3 is TGTGCCAGCAGCTTAACCGGGACACCTGGCCATTGGACCCAGTACTTC. This sequence encodes CASSLTGTPGHWTQYF.

The chain is built from TRBV7-6 and TRBJ2-2; TRBD2 is a possible D gene (5 bases). Per the germline V gene, CDR1 is SGHVS and CDR2 is FNYEAQ. V was pared by 0 bases and J by 6 bases, with 11 bases between. The CDR3 has 15 residues. CDR3 region: CASSLAASLAGELFF. As DNA, the CDR3 is TGTGCCAGCAGCTTAGCGGCTAGCCTGGCCGGGGAGCTGTTTTTT.

The chain combines TRBV5-8 with TRBJ2-7, with D possibly TRBD2 on 7 matching bases. The CDR3 runs 16 residues. V dropped 4 bases and J dropped 5 bases, with 22 bases sitting between them. Looked up from germline, CDR1 is SGHTS and CDR2 is YDEGEE. For the CDR3, the DNA is TGTGCCAGCAGCCCATGGACAGCCCTAGGGAGGGACGAGCAGTACTTC. Translated, it gives CASSPWTALGRDEQYF.

The CDR3 nucleotides are TGTGCCAGCAGCTTACTCGGGGATACGCAGTATTTT. This gives the protein CASSLLGDTQYF. The chain couples TRBV7-2 to TRBJ2-3; D call uncertain. This CDR3 has 12 amino acids. V gave up 2 bases and J gave up 6 bases, with 6 bases separating them. CDR1 is SGHTA and CDR2 is FQGNSA in the germline V gene. Drawing the rest from reference TRBV7-2 and TRBJ2-3, the complete variable domain is GAGVSQSPSNKVTEKGKDVELRCDPISGHTALYWYRQSLGQGLEFLIYFQGNSAPDKSGLPSDRFSAERTGGSVSTLTIQRTQQEDSAVYLCASSLLGDTQYFGPGTRLTVL.